These T cell receptor beta chains were read from a single sample in a study of blood T cell repertoires in COVID-19. The method was immunoSEQ multiplex PCR; TCRdb's version includes in-frame clones alone and lacks a portion of them. The sample has some 54,000 clones; about 90% are singletons. Material for sequencing was peripheral blood. The receptors shown here come from a man in his sixties with acute or convalescent COVID-19. CDR3s include the opening cysteine and the closing phenylalanine or tryptophan. Fields, in order: J gene, clone size, V gene, CDR3 length, D gene, CDR3 protein, CDR3 DNA. D genes are given only for firm matches. Size is stated for part of the rows, as once, few or many counts, or as a class when the clone is expanded.

>TRBJ2-2|NA|TRBV5-4|16|TRBD2
CASSWGLASPTGELFF
TGTGCCAGCAGCTGGGGACTAGCGAGCCCCACCGGGGAGCTGTTTTTT
>TRBJ2-5|NA|TRBV21-1|17|NA
CASSKGGRDYYQETQYF
TGTGCCAGCAGCAAGGGAGGTCGGGACTACTACCAAGAGACCCAGTACTTC
>TRBJ1-5|NA|TRBV28|15|NA
CASTLGGDSNQPQHF
TGTGCCAGCACCCTGGGGGGAGATAGCAATCAGCCCCAGCATTTT
>TRBJ2-5|NA|TRBV7-6|15|NA
CASSQSFREVETQYF
TGTGCCAGCAGCCAGAGCTTCAGGGAAGTGGAGACCCAGTACTTC
>TRBJ1-1|NA|TRBV29-1|12|TRBD1
CSVGQGAAEAFF
TGCAGCGTCGGACAGGGGGCAGCTGAAGCTTTCTTT
>TRBJ2-2|NA|TRBV10-3|15|TRBD2
CAISELGLVSGELFF
TGTGCCATCAGTGAGCTAGGACTAGTGTCCGGGGAGCTGTTTTTT
>TRBJ1-6|NA|TRBV5-1|14|NA
CASAEGGGNSPLHF
TGCGCCAGTGCAGAGGGAGGGGGGAATTCACCCCTCCACTTT
>TRBJ1-6|NA|TRBV4-3|17|NA
CASSSTRSAGFDSPLHF
TGCGCCAGCAGCTCAACAAGGTCAGCAGGATTTGATTCACCCCTCCACTTT
>TRBJ2-1|NA|TRBV18|15|TRBD1
CASSPRDRWENEQFF
TGTGCCAGCTCACCTCGGGACAGGTGGGAAAATGAGCAGTTCTTC
>TRBJ2-2|few|TRBV6-6|14|TRBD2
CASLSGRGTGELFF
TGTGCCAGCCTTAGCGGGAGGGGCACCGGGGAGCTGTTTTTT
>TRBJ1-2|NA|TRBV5-5|16|NA
CASSRGAGHTKDGYTF
TGTGCCAGCAGCCGAGGTGCCGGACATACCAAGGACGGCTACACCTTC
>TRBJ2-3|NA|TRBV11-3|15|TRBD2
CASSLAGRDTDTQYF
TGTGCCAGCAGCTTAGCGGGGAGGGACACAGATACGCAGTATTTT
>TRBJ2-2|NA|TRBV7-9|14|TRBD1
CASSRDSSTGELFF
TGTGCCAGCAGCCGGGACAGCTCCACCGGGGAGCTGTTTTTT
>TRBJ2-1|NA|TRBV7-9|15|NA
CASSLQGLVGGEQFF
TGTGCCAGCAGCTTACAGGGGCTAGTTGGGGGTGAGCAGTTCTTC
>TRBJ1-1|NA|TRBV9|13|NA
CASSTGVNTEAFF
TGTGCCAGCAGCACGGGAGTAAACACTGAAGCTTTCTTT
>TRBJ2-2|once|TRBV15|14|NA
CATSRQGRAGELFF
TGTGCCACCAGCAGACAGGGTAGAGCCGGGGAGCTGTTTTTT
>TRBJ1-2|NA|TRBV19|17|TRBD1
CASSHPTPGQGAVGYTF
TGTGCCAGTAGTCATCCCACCCCGGGACAGGGGGCGGTAGGCTACACCTTC
>TRBJ2-7|few|TRBV27|15|NA
CASSLATGNTYEQYF
TGTGCCAGCAGTTTAGCTACAGGGAATACCTACGAGCAGTACTTC
>TRBJ1-4|few|TRBV14|15|NA
CASSQSGHRGEKLFF
TGTGCCAGCAGTCAATCCGGTCACCGGGGGGAAAAACTGTTTTTT
>TRBJ2-1|NA|TRBV6-1|19|TRBD2
CASSERVLAGGPSYNEQFF
TGTGCCAGCAGTGAAAGGGTCTTGGCGGGAGGGCCATCCTACAATGAGCAGTTCTTC